The 26 T cell receptor beta chains in this list originate from one sample, sequenced in a study of CD8 T cells in ankylosing spondylitis. General study findings and limits: Ankylosing spondylitis blood appeared to carry a characteristic TCR beta motif of roughly eight highly homologous variants.

Antigen specificity for these receptors is unknown. TCRdb re-derived calls from the 5' RACE reads in MiXCR, one entry per CDR3 protein. This sample has 450,000 or so distinct CDR3 sequences, with roughly 25% found just once. The sample comprised blood, either unsorted or a sorted T cell fraction (not recorded which). The origin of the receptors is a male donor with ankylosing spondylitis.

This clonotype was counted only a few times. V and J are TRBV7-9 and TRBJ2-1; a possible D gene is TRBD2 (5 bases). The germline V gene has CDR1 SEHNR and CDR2 FQNEAQ (reference sequence). The CDR3 has 14 residues. The V end lost 3 bases, the J end lost 6 bases, and 12 bases lay between the germline ends. CDR3 coding DNA: TGTGCCAGCAGCTTCGGACTCCTGGGCAATGAGCAGTTCTTC. It yields the protein CASSFGLLGNEQFF.

This chain links TRBV20-1 with TRBJ2-3; TRBD1 agrees at 7 bases. V trimming: 3 bases; J trimming: 3 bases; junction bases outside the gene matches: 6. Looked up from germline, CDR1 is DFQATT and CDR2 is SNEGSKA (reference sequence). The CDR3 sequence is 14 residues long. The CDR3 reads CSASKAGGTDTQYF. CDR3 in DNA: TGCAGTGCTAGTAAGGCAGGGGGTACAGATACGCAGTATTTT.

The chain has TRBV5-1 and TRBJ2-5, with TRBD2 identical over 7 bases. Germline CDR1 reads SGHRS; CDR2 reads YFSETQ. V was clipped by 8 bases and J by 0 bases; unmatched bases: 10. This CDR3 has 15 residues. CDR3 sequence (DNA): TGCGCCAGTAACCCTTGGGGGGGTGACCAAGAGACCCAGTACTTC. It encodes CASNPWGGDQETQYF.

This clonotype was observed at least ten times. The CDR3 DNA reads as TGTGCCAGCAGTTTGAGCGGGGTCACCGGGGAGCTGTTTTTT. This codes for CASSLSGVTGELFF. V usage is TRBV12-3 or TRBV12-4 and J usage is TRBJ2-2, with TRBD2 identical over 7 bases. The CDR3 runs to 14 residues. V lost 3 bases to trimming and J lost 4 bases; unmatched junction nucleotides: 2.

This chain joins TRBV12-3 or TRBV12-4 and TRBJ1-5; a possible D gene is TRBD1 (6 bases). Trimming shortened V by 7 bases and J by 0 bases, and 13 bases separated the two germline ends. The CDR3 contains 15 residues. CDR3 bases: TGTGCCAGCACCTTAGGGGGGCTTAGCAATCAGCCCCAGCATTTT. Its translation is CASTLGGLSNQPQHF.

The V call is TRBV7-2, the J call TRBJ2-1, with D perhaps matching TRBD1 (5 bases). Between the trimmed V and J ends, which lost 0 bases and 4 bases, there was a span of 10 bases. Germline V lookup: CDR1 SGHTA, CDR2 FQGNSA. The CDR3 is made up of 15 amino acids. In DNA form, the CDR3 reads TGTGCCAGCAGCTTAGCGACAGCGCAGTACAATGAGCAGTTCTTC. The encoded protein is CASSLATAQYNEQFF.

The V gene is TRBV29-1, the J gene TRBJ2-1; a possible D gene is TRBD1 (5 bases). In germline, CDR1 is SQVTM, CDR2 ANQGSEA. The length of the CDR3 is 13 residues. Trimming stripped 5 bases from V and 7 bases from J, with 15 bases between. DNA of the CDR3: TGCAGCGTTCTCCGGGCCTCAGGGAATGAGCAGTTCTTC. This translates into CSVLRASGNEQFF.

The sample holds a few counts of this clonotype. The V gene is TRBV20-1, the J gene TRBJ2-7; no reliable D call. CDR3 length: 13 amino acids. The V gene lost 3 bases and the J gene lost 4 bases, with 13 bases spanning the gap. Germline V gene data show CDR1 as DFQATT and CDR2 as SNEGSKA (reference sequence). The CDR3 nucleotides read TGCAGTGCTAGGACTTACCTTTCGTACGAGCAGTACTTC. Translating gives CSARTYLSYEQYF.

The J gene is TRBJ2-5, the V gene TRBV20-1, with 7 positions matching TRBD1. V trimming: 3 bases; J trimming: 3 bases; junction bases outside the gene matches: 7. Germline V lookup: CDR1 DFQATT, CDR2 SNEGSKA (reference sequence). This CDR3 comprises 14 residues. The CDR3 here is CSASVTGVEETQYF. The CDR3 coding sequence is TGCAGTGCTAGCGTAACAGGGGTAGAAGAGACCCAGTACTTC.

The V gene is TRBV20-1, the J gene TRBJ1-3; unclear D gene. The CDR3 consists of 14 residues. The ends were cut back, 1 base at V and 0 bases at J, with 7 bases in the middle. The germline gives CDR1 DFQATT, CDR2 SNEGSKA (reference sequence). Written as DNA, the CDR3 is TGCAGTGCTAGAGCCGGCAGCTCTGGAAACACCATATATTTT. This encodes CSARAGSSGNTIYF.

This clonotype was observed a handful of times. This CDR3 reads CASSQPTSGYYNEQFF. DNA for the CDR3: TGTGCCAGCAGCCAGCCGACTAGCGGGTACTACAATGAGCAGTTCTTC. This rearrangement joins TRBV3-1 to TRBJ2-1, with 10 bases fitting TRBD2. The junction had 5 bases not matched to a gene; V was cut back by 3 bases and J by 3 bases. Germline V gene lookup returns CDR1 LGHDT and CDR2 YNNKEL (reference sequence). CDR3 length equals 16 residues.

This clonotype was counted a few times. The chain carries TRBV12-3 or TRBV12-4 and TRBJ2-3; 9 bases map to TRBD2. The CDR3 has 16 amino acids. V dropped 4 bases and J dropped 0; count of bases not matched to a gene: 5. The DNA of the CDR3 is TGTGCCAGCAGTTCGGAACTAGCGGGTAGCACAGATACGCAGTATTTT. Encoded protein: CASSSELAGSTDTQYF.

This clonotype has at least ten counts. The CDR3 region is CSVLGYDTEAFF. The CDR3, as DNA: TGCAGCGTATTGGGGTACGACACTGAAGCTTTCTTT. The V and J genes are TRBV29-1 and TRBJ1-1; D not resolved. Germline-derived CDR1 and CDR2 are SQVTM and ANQGSEA. Trimming stripped 6 bases from V and 3 bases from J, with 11 bases between. This CDR3 is built from 12 residues.

This chain joins TRBV4-1 and TRBJ2-3, with TRBD2 matching over 8 bases. Germline CDR1 and CDR2: MGHRA and YSYEKL. CDR3 length: 14 residues. Germline trimming cut 3 bases from V and 5 bases from J; bases unmatched to any gene: 4. The CDR3 reads CASSQVAGRDTQYF. In nucleotides, the CDR3 is TGCGCCAGCAGCCAGGTAGCGGGACGAGATACGCAGTATTTT.

This clonotype has more than one count but fewer than ten. This chain connects TRBV18 to TRBJ2-1; TRBD1 or TRBD2 may be the D gene (5 bases each). V was pared by 6 bases and J by 7 bases, with 16 bases between. The CDR3 loop spans 14 amino acids. CDR1 is KGHSH, CDR2 LQKENI, per germline. The CDR3 nucleotides read TGTGCCAGCTCCGCCGGCCCAGAGGGGAATGAGCAGTTCTTC. Protein: CASSAGPEGNEQFF.

The chain joins TRBV3-1 to TRBJ2-7; D is possibly TRBD2 (6 bases). Per the germline V gene, CDR1 is LGHDT and CDR2 is YNNKEL (reference sequence). This CDR3 has 13 residues. V was trimmed by 1 base and J by 4 bases, leaving 8 bases between them. The CDR3 nucleotides are TGTGCCAGCAGCCAAGCGGAGGGGTACGAGCAGTACTTC. The encoded protein is CASSQAEGYEQYF.

In this sample, this clonotype turned up a few times. The rearrangement joins TRBV12-3 or TRBV12-4 to TRBJ1-5; the D gene is possibly TRBD1 (5 bases). The CDR3 is made up of 14 amino acids. The V end lost 5 bases, the J end lost 0 bases, and 8 bases lay between the germline ends. In DNA form, the CDR3 reads TGTGCCAGCAGTCCCAGGGTTAGCAATCAGCCCCAGCATTTT. Amino acids: CASSPRVSNQPQHF.

The CDR3 reads CSVGTGAEGYGYTF. For the CDR3, the DNA is TGCAGCGTCGGGACAGGGGCCGAGGGCTATGGCTACACCTTC. The rearrangement joins TRBV29-1 to TRBJ1-2; 10 nucleotides line up with TRBD1. In germline, CDR1 is SQVTM, CDR2 ANQGSEA. CDR3 length: 14 residues. V lost 6 bases and J lost 4; bases outside the gene matches: 8.

The chain recombines TRBV10-1 with TRBJ2-7, with 10 bases fitting TRBD2. This CDR3 has 14 amino acids. With V trimmed by 6 bases and J by 0 bases, 2 bases remained unmatched. In germline, CDR1 is WNHNN, CDR2 SYGVQD (reference sequence). The CDR3 protein is CASSASGSSYEQYF. CDR3 DNA: TGCGCCAGCAGCGCTAGCGGGAGCTCCTACGAGCAGTACTTC.

This chain's CDR3 is CASSEGQNTLHF. The CDR3 bases are TGTGCCAGCAGTGAAGGACAGAACACCCTCCACTTT. The chain recombines TRBV2 with TRBJ1-6; possibly TRBD1 for D (5 bases). V was shortened by 1 base and J by 14 bases, with 9 bases between the two germline ends. This CDR3 has 12 amino acids. Germline V gives CDR1 SNHLY, CDR2 FYNNEI.

This sequence joins TRBV20-1 and TRBJ1-4, with TRBD1 matching over 7 bases. This CDR3 spans 13 amino acids. Germline V gene lookup returns CDR1 DFQATT and CDR2 SNEGSKA (reference sequence). The V gene end was trimmed by 6 bases and the J gene end by 7 bases; junction bases not matched to a gene: 8. The CDR3 reads CSAVDREGEKLFF. CDR3 nucleotide sequence: TGCAGTGCGGTAGACAGGGAGGGTGAAAAACTGTTTTTT.

CDR3 amino acids: CASSLGTTYNEQFF. The CDR3 bases are TGTGCCAGCAGCTTGGGGACTACCTACAATGAGCAGTTCTTC. The J gene is TRBJ2-1, the V gene TRBV11-2; 7 bases map to TRBD2. The CDR3 runs to 14 residues. Trimming removed 3 bases from V and 2 bases from J; junction bases left unmatched: 1. Germline V gene sequence: CDR1 SGHAT, CDR2 FQNNGV.

The V call is TRBV9, the J call TRBJ2-3, with D possibly being TRBD1 (7 bases). Trimming shortened V by 4 bases and J by 3 bases, and 18 bases separated the two germline ends. This CDR3 spans 16 amino acids. Per germline, CDR1 SGDLS and CDR2 YYNGEE. The CDR3 bases are TGTGCCAGCAGCCAGACGGGCAGGGGGGAAACAGATACGCAGTATTTT. The encoded protein is CASSQTGRGETDTQYF.

V usage is TRBV24-1 and J usage is TRBJ2-1, with 13 bases identical to TRBD2. From germline, CDR1 is KGHDR and CDR2 SFDVKD. J lost 5 bases, V lost 4 bases, and 10 bases had no gene match. The CDR3 totals 18 residues. Written as DNA, the CDR3 is TGTGCCACCAGTGACGCCGGGACTAGCGGGACTATCGACAATGAGCAGTTCTTC. Residues: CATSDAGTSGTIDNEQFF.

The rearrangement uses TRBV12-3 or TRBV12-4 and TRBJ1-5; possibly TRBD1 for D (6 bases). CDR3 size: 15 residues. V gave up 6 bases and J gave up 0 bases, with 12 bases separating them. The CDR3: CASRLQGVSNQPQHF. As DNA, the CDR3 is TGTGCCAGCAGACTACAGGGAGTTAGCAATCAGCCCCAGCATTTT.

This clonotype showed up just a few times. CDR3 region: CASSTTGSYGYTF. The DNA for the CDR3 is TGCGCCAGCAGCACTACAGGGTCCTATGGCTACACCTTC. The chain couples TRBV5-1 to TRBJ1-2, with D possibly matching TRBD1 (6 bases). The CDR3 runs to 13 residues. V lost 4 bases to trimming and J lost 4 bases, with 11 bases between them. Germline assignment: CDR1 SGHRS and CDR2 YFSETQ.